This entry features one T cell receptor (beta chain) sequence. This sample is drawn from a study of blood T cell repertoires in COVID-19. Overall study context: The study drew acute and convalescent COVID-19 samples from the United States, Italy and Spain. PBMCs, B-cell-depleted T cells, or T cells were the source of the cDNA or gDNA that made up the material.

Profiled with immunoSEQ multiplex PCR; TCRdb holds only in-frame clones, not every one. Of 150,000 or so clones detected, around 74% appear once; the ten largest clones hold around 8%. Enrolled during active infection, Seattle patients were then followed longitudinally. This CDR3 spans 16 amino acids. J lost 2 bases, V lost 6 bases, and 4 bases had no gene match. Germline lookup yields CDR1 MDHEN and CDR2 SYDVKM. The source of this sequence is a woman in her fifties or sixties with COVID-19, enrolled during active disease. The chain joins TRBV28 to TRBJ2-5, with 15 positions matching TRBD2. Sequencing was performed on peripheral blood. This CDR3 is CASSPGLAGGQETQYF. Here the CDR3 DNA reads TGTGCCAGCAGCCCTGGACTAGCGGGGGGGCAAGAGACCCAGTACTTC.